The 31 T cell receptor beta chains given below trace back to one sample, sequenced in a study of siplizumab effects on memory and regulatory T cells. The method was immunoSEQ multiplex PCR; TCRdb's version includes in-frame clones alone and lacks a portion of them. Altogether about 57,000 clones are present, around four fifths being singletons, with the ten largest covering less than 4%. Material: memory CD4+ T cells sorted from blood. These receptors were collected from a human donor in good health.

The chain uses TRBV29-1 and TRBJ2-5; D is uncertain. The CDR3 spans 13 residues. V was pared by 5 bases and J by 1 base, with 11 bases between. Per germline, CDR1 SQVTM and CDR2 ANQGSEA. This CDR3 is CSVSFGVQETQYF. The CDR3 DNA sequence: TGCAGCGTTTCGTTTGGGGTCCAAGAGACCCAGTACTTC.

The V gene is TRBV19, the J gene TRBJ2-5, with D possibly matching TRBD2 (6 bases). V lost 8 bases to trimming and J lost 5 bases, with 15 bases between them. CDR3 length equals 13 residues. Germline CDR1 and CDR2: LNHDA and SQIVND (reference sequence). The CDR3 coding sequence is TGTGCCAGTTCTAAAGGGAGGTTGGAGACCCAGTACTTC. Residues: CASSKGRLETQYF.

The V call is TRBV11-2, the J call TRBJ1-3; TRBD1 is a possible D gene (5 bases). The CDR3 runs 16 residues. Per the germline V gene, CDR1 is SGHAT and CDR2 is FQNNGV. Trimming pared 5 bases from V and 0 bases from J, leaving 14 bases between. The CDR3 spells CASSDLGRDSGNTIYF. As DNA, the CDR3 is TGTGCCAGCAGCGACCTGGGACGGGACTCTGGAAACACCATATATTTT. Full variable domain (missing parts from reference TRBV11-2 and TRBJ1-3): EAGVAQSPRYKIIEKRQSVAFWCNPISGHATLYWYQQILGQGPKLLIQFQNNGVVDDSQLPKDRFSAERLKGVDSTLKIQPAKLEDSAVYLCASSDLGRDSGNTIYFGEGSWLTVV.

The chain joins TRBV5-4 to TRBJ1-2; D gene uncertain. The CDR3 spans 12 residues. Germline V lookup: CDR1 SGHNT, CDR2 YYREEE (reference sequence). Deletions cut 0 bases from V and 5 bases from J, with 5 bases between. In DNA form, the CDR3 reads TGTGCCAGCAGCTTGGATGGGTATGGCTACACCTTC. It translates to CASSLDGYGYTF. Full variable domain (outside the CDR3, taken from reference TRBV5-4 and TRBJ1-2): ETGVTQSPTHLIKTRGQQVTLRCSSQSGHNTVSWYQQALGQGPQFIFQYYREEENGRGNFPPRFSGLQFPNYSSELNVNALELDDSALYLCASSLDGYGYTFGSGTRLTVV.

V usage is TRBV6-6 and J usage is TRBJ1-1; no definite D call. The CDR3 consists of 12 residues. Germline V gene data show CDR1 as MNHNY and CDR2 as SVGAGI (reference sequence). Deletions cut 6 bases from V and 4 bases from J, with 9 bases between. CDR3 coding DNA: TGTGCCAGCAGCTCCGAACCCACTGAAGCTTTCTTT. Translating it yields CASSSEPTEAFF.

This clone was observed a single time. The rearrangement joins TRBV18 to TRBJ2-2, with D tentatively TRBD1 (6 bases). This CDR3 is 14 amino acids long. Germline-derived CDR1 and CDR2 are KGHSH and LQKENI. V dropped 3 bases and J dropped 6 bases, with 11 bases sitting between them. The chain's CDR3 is CASSPQGQAGELFF. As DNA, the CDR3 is TGTGCCAGCTCACCCCAGGGGCAGGCCGGGGAGCTGTTTTTT.

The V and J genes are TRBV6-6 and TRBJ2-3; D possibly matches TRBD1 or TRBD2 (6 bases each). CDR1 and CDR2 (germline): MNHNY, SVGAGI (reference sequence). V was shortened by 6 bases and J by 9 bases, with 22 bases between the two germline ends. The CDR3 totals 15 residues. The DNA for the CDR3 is TGTGCCAGCAGCTCCGAGGGGGGCGGATGGCAAACGCAGTATTTT. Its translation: CASSSEGGGWQTQYF.

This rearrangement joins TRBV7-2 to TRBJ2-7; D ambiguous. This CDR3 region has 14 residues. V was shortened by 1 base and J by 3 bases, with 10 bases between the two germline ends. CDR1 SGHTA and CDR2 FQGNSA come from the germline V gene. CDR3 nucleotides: TGTGCCAGCAGCTTAGATCTTCAGGACTACGAGCAGTACTTC. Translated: CASSLDLQDYEQYF.

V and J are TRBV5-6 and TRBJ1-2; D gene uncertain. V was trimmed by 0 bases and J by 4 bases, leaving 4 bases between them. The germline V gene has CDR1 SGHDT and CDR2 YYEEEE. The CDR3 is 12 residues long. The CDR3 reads CASSLEVYGYTF. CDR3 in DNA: TGTGCCAGCAGCTTGGAGGTCTATGGCTACACCTTC.

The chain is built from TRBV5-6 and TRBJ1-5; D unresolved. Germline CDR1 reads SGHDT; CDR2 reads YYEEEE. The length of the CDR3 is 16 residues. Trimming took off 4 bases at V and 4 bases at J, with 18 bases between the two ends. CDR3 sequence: CASSRLHASQNQPQHF. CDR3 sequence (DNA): TGTGCCAGCAGCCGGCTACACGCGTCTCAAAATCAGCCCCAGCATTTT.

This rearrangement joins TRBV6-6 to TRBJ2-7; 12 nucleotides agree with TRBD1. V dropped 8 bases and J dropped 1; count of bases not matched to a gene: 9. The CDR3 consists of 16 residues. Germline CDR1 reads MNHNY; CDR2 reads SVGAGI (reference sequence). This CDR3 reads CASGDRGLDPSYEQYF. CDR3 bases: TGTGCCAGCGGGGACAGGGGGCTCGATCCTTCCTACGAGCAGTACTTC.

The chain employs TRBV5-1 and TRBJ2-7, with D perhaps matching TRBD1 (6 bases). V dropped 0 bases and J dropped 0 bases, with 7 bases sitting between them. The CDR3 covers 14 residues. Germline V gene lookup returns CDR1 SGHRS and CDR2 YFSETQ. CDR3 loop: CASSLDRDSYEQYF. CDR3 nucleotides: TGCGCCAGCAGCTTGGACAGGGACTCCTACGAGCAGTACTTC.

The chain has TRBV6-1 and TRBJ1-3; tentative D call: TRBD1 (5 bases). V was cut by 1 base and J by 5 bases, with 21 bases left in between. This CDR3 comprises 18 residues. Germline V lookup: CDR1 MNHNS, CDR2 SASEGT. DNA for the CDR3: TGTGCCAGCAGTGAAGGGGGCGGGGGACTAGGATGGAGAAACACCATATATTTT. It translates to CASSEGGGGLGWRNTIYF.

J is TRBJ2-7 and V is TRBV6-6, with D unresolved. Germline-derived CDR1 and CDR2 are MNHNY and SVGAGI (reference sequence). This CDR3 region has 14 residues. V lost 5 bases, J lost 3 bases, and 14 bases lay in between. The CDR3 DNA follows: TGTGCCAGCAGTGGGGTAGAAACGAGCTACGAGCAGTACTTC. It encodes CASSGVETSYEQYF.

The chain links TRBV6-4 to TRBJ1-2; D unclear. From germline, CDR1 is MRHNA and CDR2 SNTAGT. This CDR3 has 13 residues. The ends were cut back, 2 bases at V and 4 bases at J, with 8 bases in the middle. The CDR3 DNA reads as TGTGCCAGCAGTGACGACAACTTCTATGGCTACACCTTC. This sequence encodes CASSDDNFYGYTF.

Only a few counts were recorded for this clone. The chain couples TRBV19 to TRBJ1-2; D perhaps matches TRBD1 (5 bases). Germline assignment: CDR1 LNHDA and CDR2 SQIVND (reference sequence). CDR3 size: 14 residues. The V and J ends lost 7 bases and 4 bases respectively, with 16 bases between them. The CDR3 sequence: CASKDRQGLYGYTF. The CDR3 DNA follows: TGTGCCAGTAAGGATCGGCAGGGCCTCTATGGCTACACCTTC. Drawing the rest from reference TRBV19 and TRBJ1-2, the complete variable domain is DGGITQSPKYLFRKEGQNVTLSCEQNLNHDAMYWYRQDPGQGLRLIYYSQIVNDFQKGDIAEGYSVSREKKESFPLTVTSAQKNPTAFYLCASKDRQGLYGYTFGSGTRLTVV.

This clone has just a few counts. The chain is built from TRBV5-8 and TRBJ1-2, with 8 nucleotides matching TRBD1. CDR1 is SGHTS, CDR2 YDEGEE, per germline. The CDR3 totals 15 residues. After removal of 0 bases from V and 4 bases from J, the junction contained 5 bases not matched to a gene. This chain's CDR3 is CASSLAPDRVYGYTF. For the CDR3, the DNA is TGTGCCAGCAGCTTGGCCCCGGACAGGGTCTATGGCTACACCTTC.

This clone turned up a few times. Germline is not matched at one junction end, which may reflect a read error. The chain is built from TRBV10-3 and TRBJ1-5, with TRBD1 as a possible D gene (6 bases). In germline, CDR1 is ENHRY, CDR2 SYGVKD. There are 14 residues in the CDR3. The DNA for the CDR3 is TGTGCCAGCAGTGAGAATACGGGGGCTCAGCCCCAGCATTTT. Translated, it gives CASSENTGAQPQHF.

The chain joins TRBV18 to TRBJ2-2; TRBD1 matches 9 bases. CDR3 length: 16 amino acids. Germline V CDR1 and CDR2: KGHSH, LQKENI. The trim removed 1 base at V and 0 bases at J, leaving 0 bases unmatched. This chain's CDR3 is CASSPRTGANTGELFF. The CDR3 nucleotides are TGTGCCAGCTCACCACGGACAGGGGCGAACACCGGGGAGCTGTTTTTT. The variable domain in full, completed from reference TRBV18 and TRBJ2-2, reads NAGVMQNPRHLVRRRGQEARLRCSPMKGHSHVYWYRQLPEEGLKFMVYLQKENIIDESGMPKERFSAEFPKEGPSILRIQQVVRGDSAAYFCASSPRTGANTGELFFGEGSRLTVL.

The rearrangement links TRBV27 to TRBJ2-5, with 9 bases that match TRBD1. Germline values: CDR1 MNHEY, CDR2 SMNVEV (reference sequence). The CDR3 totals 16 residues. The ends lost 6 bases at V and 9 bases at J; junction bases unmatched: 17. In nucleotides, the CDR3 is TGTGCCAGCAGGATTTCCGGGACAGGGTTTGTGATGGCCCAGTACTTC. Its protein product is CASRISGTGFVMAQYF.

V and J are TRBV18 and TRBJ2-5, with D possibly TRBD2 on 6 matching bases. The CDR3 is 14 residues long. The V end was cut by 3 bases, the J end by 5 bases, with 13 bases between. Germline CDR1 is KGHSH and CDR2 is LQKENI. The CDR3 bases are TGTGCCAGCTCACCGGGACGGACTACGGAGACCCAGTACTTC. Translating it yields CASSPGRTTETQYF.

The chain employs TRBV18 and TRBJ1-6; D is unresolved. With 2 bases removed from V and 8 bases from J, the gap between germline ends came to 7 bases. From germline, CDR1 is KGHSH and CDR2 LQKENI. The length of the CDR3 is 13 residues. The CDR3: CASSPDFDSPLHF. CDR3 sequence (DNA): TGTGCCAGCTCACCAGATTTCGATTCACCCCTCCACTTT.

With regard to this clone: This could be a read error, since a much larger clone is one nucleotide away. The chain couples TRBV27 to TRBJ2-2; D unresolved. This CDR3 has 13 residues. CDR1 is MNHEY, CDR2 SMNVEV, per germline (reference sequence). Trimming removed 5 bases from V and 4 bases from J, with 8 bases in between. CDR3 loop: CASSHSGTGELFF. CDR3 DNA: TGTGCCAGCAGTCACTCGGGCACCGGGGAGCTGTTTTTT.

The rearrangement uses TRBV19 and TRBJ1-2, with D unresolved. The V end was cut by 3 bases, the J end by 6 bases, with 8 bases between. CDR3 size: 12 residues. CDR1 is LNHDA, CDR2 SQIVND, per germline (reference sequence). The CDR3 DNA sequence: TGTGCCAGTAGTATTGAATCGCATGGCTACACCTTC. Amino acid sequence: CASSIESHGYTF.

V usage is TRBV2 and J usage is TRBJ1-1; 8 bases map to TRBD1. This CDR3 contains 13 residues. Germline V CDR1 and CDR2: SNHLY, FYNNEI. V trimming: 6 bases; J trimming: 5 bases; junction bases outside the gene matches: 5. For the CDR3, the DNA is TGTGCCAGCAGACGACAGGGGCCGACTGAAGCTTTCTTT. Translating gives CASRRQGPTEAFF. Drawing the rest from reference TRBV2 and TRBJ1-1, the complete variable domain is EPEVTQTPSHQVTQMGQEVILRCVPISNHLYFYWYRQILGQKVEFLVSFYNNEISEKSEIFDDQFSVERPDGSNFTLKIRSTKLEDSAMYFCASRRQGPTEAFFGQGTRLTVV.

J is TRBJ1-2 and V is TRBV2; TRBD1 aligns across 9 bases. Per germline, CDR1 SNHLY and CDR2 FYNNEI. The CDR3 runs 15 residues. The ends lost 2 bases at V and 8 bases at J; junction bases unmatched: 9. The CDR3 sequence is CASSEFWDRDGGYTF. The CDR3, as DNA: TGTGCCAGCAGTGAATTCTGGGACAGGGATGGCGGCTACACCTTC.

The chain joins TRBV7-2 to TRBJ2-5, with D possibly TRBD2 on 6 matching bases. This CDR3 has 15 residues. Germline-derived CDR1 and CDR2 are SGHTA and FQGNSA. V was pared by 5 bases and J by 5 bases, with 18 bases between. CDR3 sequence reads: CASSPEGRQWETQYF. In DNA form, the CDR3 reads TGTGCCAGCAGCCCGGAGGGACGGCAGTGGGAGACCCAGTACTTC. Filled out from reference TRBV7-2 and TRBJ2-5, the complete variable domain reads GAGVSQSPSNKVTEKGKDVELRCDPISGHTALYWYRQSLGQGLEFLIYFQGNSAPDKSGLPSDRFSAERTGGSVSTLTIQRTQQEDSAVYLCASSPEGRQWETQYFGPGTRLLVL.

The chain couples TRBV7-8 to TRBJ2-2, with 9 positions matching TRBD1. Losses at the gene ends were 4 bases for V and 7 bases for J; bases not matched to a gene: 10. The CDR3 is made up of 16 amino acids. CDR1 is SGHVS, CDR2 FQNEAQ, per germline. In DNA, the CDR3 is TGTGCCAGCAGCTCCCAATACGGGACAGGGAGCGGGGAGCTGTTTTTT. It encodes CASSSQYGTGSGELFF.

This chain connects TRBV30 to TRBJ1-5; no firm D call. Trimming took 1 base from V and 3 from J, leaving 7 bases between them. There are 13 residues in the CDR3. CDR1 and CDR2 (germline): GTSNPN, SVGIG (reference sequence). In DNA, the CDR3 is TGTGCCTGGAGTGCTGGGCCCAATCAGCCCCAGCATTTT. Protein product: CAWSAGPNQPQHF.

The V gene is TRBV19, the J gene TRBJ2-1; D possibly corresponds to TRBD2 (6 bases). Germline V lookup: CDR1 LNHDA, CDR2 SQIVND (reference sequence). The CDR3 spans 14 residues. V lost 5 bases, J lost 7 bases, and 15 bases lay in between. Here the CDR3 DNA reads TGTGCCAGTAGTTCCGCTCGAGGAGGGAATGAGCAGTTCTTC. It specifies CASSSARGGNEQFF.

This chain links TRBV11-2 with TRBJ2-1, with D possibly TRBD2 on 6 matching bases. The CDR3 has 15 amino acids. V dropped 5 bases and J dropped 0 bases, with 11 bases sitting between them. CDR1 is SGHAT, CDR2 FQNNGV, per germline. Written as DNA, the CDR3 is TGTGCCAGCAGCGCCCGGAGGGCCTCCTACAATGAGCAGTTCTTC. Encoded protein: CASSARRASYNEQFF.